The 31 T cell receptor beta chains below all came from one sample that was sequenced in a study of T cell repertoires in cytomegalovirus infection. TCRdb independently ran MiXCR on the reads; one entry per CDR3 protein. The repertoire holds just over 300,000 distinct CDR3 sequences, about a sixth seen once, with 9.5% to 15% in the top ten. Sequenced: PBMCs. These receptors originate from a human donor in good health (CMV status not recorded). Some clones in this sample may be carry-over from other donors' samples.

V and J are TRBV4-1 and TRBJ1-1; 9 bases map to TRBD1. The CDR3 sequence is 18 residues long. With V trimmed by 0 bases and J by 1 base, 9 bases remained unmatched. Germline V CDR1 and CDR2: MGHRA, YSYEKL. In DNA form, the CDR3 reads TGCGCCAGCAGCCAAGATCGTGCCCGGGACAGGGCGAACACTGAAGCTTTCTTT. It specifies CASSQDRARDRANTEAFF.

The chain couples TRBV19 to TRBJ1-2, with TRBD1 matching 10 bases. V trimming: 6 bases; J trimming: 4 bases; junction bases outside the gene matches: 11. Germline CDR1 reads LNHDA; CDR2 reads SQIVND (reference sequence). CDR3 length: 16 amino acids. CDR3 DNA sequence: TGTGCCAGTAGCCCGGGACAGGGGATTGTCATCTATGGCTACACCTTC. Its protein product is CASSPGQGIVIYGYTF.

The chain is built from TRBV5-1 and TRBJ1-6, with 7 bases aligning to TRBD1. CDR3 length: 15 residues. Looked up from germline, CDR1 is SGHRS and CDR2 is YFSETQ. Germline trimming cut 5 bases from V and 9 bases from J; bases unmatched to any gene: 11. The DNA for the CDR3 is TGCGCCAGCAGTGGTCCCGACAGGGAAGGTTCACCCCTCCACTTT. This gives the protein CASSGPDREGSPLHF. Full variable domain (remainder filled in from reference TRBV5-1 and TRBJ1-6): KAGVTQTPRYLIKTRGQQVTLSCSPISGHRSVSWYQQTPGQGLQFLFEYFSETQRNKGNFPGRFSGRQFSNSRSEMNVSTLELGDSALYLCASSGPDREGSPLHFGNGTRLTVT.

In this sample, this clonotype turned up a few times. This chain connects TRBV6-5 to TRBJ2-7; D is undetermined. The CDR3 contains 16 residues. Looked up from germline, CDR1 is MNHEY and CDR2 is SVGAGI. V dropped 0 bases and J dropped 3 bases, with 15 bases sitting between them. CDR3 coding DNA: TGTGCCAGCAGTTACTCGAGCTCCCGCGGCGGCTACGAGCAGTACTTC. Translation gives CASSYSSSRGGYEQYF.

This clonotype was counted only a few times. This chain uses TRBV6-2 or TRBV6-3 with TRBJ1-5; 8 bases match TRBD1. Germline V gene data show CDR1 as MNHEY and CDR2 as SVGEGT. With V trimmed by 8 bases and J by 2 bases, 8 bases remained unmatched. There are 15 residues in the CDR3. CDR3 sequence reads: CASWSRGQGNQPQHF. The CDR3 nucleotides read TGTGCCAGCTGGAGCAGGGGGCAGGGCAATCAGCCCCAGCATTTT.

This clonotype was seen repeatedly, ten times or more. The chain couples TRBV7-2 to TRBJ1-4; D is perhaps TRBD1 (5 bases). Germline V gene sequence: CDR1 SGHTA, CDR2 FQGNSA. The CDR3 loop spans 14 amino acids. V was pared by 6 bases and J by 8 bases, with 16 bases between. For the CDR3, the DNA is TGTGCCAGCAGATCAGGGACGGGCTACGAAAAACTGTTTTTT. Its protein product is CASRSGTGYEKLFF. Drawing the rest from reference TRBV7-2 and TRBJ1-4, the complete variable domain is GAGVSQSPSNKVTEKGKDVELRCDPISGHTALYWYRQSLGQGLEFLIYFQGNSAPDKSGLPSDRFSAERTGGSVSTLTIQRTQQEDSAVYLCASRSGTGYEKLFFGSGTQLSVL.

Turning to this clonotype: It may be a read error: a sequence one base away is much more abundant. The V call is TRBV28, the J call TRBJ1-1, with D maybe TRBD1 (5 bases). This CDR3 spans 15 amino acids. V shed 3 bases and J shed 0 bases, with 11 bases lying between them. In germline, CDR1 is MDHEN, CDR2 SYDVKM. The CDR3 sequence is CASSFPGQLNTEAFF. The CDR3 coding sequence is TGTGCCAGCAGTTTTCCCGGACAACTGAACACTGAAGCTTTCTTT.

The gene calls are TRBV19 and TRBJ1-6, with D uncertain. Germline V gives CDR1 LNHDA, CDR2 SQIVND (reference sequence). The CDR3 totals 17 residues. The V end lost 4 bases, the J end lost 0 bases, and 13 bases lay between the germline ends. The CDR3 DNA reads TGTGCCAGTAGTACGCGGACCTCGAGCTCCTATAATTCACCCCTCCACTTT. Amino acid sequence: CASSTRTSSSYNSPLHF.

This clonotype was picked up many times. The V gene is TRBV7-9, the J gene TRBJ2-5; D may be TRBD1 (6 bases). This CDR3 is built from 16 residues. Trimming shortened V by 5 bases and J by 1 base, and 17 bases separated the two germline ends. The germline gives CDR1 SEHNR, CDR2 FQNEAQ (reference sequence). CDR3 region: CASSRPWTDSQETQYF. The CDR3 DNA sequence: TGTGCCAGCAGCCGGCCCTGGACAGACTCCCAAGAGACCCAGTACTTC.

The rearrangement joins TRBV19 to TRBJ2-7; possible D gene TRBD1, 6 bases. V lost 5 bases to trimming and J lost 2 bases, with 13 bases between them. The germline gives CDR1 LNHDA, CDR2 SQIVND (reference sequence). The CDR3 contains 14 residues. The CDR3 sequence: CASSARGNTYEQYF. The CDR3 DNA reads TGTGCCAGTAGTGCGAGGGGGAATACCTACGAGCAGTACTTC. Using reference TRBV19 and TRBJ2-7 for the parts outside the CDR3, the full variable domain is DGGITQSPKYLFRKEGQNVTLSCEQNLNHDAMYWYRQDPGQGLRLIYYSQIVNDFQKGDIAEGYSVSREKKESFPLTVTSAQKNPTAFYLCASSARGNTYEQYFGPGTRLTVT.

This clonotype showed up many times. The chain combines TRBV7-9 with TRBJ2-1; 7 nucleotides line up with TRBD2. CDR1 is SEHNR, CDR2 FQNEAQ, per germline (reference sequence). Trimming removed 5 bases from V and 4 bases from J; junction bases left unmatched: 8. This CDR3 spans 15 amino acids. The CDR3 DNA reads TGTGCCAGCAGCCCAAATTACGGGGGGTACAATGAGCAGTTCTTC. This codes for CASSPNYGGYNEQFF.

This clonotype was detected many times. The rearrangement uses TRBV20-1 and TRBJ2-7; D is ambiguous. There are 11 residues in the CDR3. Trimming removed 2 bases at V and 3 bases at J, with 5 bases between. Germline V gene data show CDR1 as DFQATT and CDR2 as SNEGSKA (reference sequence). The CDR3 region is CSARLNYEQYF. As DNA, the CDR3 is TGCAGTGCTAGACTGAACTACGAGCAGTACTTC.

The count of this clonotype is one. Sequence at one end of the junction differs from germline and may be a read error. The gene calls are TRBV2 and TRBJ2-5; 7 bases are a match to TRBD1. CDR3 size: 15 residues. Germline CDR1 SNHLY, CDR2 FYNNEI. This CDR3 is CVSKMVRDSQETQYF. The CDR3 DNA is TGTGTCAGCAAAATGGTCCGGGACAGCCAAGAGACCCAGTACTTC.

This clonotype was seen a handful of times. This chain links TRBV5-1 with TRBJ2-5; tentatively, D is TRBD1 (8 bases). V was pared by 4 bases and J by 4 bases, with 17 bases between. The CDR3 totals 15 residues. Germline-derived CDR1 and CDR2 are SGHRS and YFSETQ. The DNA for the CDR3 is TGCGCCAGCAGCGGATCGACAGGGGAGGGAGAGACCCAGTACTTC. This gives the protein CASSGSTGEGETQYF.

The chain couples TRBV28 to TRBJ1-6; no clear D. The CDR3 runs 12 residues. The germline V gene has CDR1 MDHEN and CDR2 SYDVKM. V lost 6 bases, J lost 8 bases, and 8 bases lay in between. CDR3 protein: CASRVGDSPLHF. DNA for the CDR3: TGTGCCAGCAGAGTTGGTGATTCACCCCTCCACTTT.

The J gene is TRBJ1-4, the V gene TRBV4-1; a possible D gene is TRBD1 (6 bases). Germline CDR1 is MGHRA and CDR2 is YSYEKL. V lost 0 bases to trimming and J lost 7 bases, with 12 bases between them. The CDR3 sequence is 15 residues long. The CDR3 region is CASSQEELGGEKLFF. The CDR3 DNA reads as TGCGCCAGCAGCCAAGAGGAATTAGGGGGTGAAAAACTGTTTTTT.

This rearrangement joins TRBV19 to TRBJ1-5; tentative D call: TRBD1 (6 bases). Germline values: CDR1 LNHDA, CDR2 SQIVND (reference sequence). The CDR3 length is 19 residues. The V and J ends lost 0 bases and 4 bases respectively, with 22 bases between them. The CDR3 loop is CASSIDRQRMAGENQPQHF. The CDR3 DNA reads TGTGCCAGTAGTATAGATCGCCAAAGGATGGCAGGGGAGAATCAGCCCCAGCATTTT.

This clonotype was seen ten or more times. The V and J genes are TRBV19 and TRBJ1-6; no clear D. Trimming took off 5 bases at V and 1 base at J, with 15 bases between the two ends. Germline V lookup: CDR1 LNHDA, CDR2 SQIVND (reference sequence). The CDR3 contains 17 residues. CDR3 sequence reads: CASSYEDRSSYNSPLHF. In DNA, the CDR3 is TGTGCCAGTAGTTATGAGGATCGGAGTTCCTATAATTCACCCCTCCACTTT.

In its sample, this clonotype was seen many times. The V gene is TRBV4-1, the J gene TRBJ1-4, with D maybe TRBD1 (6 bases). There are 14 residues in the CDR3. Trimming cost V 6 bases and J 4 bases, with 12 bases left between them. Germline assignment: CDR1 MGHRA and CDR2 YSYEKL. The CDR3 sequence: CASSRQEINEKLFF. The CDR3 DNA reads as TGCGCCAGCAGTCGACAGGAGATTAATGAAAAACTGTTTTTT.

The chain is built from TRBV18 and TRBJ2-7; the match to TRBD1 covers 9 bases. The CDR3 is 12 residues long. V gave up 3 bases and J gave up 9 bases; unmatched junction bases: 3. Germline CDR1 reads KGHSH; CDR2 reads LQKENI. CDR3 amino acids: CASSPDRGGQYF. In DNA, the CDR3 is TGTGCCAGCTCACCGGACAGGGGAGGGCAGTACTTC.

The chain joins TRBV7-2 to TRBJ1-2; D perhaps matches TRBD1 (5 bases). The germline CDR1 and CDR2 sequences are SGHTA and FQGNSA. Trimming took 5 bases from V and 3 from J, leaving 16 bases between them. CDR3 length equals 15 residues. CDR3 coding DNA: TGTGCCAGCAGCCCCTTACCCGGGGCAGACTATGGCTACACCTTC. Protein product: CASSPLPGADYGYTF.

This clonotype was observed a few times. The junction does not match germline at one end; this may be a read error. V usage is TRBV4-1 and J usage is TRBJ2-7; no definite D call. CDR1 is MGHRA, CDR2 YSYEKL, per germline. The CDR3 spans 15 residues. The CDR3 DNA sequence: TGTGCCAGCAGCCAGACCGACCTTACCTTGGGGGAGCAGTACTTC. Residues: CASSQTDLTLGEQYF.

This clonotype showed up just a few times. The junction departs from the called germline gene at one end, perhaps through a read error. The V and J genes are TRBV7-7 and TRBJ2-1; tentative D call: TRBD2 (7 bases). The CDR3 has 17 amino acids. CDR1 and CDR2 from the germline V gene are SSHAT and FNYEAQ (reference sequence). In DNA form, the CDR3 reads TGTGCTAGCAGCCGTTTAGGGGGGGGGGGCGCCTACAATGAGCAGTTCTTC. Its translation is CASSRLGGGGAYNEQFF.

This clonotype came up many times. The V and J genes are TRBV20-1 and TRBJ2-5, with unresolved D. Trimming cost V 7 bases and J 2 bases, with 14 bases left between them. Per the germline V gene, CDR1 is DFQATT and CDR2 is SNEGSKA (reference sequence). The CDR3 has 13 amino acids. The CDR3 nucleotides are TGCAGTGTCGATCCTGATATTCAAGAGACCCAGTACTTC. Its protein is CSVDPDIQETQYF.

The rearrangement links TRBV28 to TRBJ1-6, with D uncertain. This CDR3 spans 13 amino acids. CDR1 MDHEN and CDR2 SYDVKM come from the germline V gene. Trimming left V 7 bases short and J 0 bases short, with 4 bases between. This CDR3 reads CASKPSYNSPLHF. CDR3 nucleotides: TGTGCCAGCAAACCCTCCTATAATTCACCCCTCCACTTT.

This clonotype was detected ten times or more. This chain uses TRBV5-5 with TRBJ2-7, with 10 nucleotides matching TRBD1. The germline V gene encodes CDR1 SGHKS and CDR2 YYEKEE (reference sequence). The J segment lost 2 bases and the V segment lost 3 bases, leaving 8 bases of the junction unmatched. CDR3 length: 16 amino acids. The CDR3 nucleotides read TGTGCCAGCAGCTCCCGACCCGGGACAGGGGCCTACGAGCAGTACTTC. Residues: CASSSRPGTGAYEQYF.

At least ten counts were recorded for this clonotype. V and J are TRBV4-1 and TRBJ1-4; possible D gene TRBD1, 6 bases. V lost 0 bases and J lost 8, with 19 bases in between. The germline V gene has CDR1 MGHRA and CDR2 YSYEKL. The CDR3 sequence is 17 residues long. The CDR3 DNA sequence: TGCGCCAGCAGCCAAGACCCACAGTGGGGGGGCAGGGAAAAACTGTTTTTT. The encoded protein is CASSQDPQWGGREKLFF.

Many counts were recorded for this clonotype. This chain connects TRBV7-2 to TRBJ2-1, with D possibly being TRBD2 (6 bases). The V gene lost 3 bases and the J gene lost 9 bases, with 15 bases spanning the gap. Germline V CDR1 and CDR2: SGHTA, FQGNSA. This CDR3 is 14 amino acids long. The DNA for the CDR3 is TGTGCCAGCAGCTTTGGCGACGGGGGAGGTGAGCAGTTCTTC. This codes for CASSFGDGGGEQFF.

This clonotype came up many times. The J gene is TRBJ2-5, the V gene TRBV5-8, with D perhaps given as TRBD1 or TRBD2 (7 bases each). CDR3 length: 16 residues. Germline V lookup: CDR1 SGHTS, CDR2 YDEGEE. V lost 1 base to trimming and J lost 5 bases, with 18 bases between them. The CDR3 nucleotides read TGTGCCAGCAGCTTGTGGGGAGGGGGCGCCGAGGAGACCCAGTACTTC. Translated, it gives CASSLWGGGAEETQYF.

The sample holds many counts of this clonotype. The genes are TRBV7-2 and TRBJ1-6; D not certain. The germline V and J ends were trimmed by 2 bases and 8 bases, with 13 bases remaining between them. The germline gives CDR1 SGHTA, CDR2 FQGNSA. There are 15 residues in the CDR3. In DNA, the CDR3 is TGTGCCAGCAGCTTAAACCTGGGTGGACATTCACCCCTCCACTTT. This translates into CASSLNLGGHSPLHF.

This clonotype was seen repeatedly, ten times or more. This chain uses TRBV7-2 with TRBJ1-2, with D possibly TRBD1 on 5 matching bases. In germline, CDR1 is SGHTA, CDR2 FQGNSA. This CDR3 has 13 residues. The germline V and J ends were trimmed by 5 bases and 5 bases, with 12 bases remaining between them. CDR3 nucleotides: TGTGCCAGCAGCCTCGGGGGACCATATGGCTACACCTTC. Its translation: CASSLGGPYGYTF.